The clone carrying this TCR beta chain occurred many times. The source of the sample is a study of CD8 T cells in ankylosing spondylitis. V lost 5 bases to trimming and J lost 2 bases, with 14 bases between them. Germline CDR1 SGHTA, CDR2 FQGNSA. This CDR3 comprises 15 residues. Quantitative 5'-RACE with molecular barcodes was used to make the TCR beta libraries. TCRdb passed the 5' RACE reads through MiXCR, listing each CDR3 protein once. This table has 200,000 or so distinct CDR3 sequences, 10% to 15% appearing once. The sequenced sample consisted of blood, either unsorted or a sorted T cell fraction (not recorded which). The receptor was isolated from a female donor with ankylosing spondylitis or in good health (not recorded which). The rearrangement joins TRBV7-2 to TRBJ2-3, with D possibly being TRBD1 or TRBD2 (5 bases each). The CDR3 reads CASSPEGRFTDTQYF. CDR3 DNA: TGTGCCAGCAGCCCCGAGGGACGGTTCACAGATACGCAGTATTTT. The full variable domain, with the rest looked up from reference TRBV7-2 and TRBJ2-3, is GAGVSQSPSNKVTEKGKDVELRCDPISGHTALYWYRQSLGQGLEFLIYFQGNSAPDKSGLPSDRFSAERTGGSVSTLTIQRTQQEDSAVYLCASSPEGRFTDTQYFGPGTRLTVL.